This section outlines one T cell receptor (beta chain) sequence together with its context. This sample is drawn from a study of T-cell reconstitution after alpha-beta-depleted transplantation in children. TCRbeta library construction was performed incorporating unique molecular identifiers. TCRdb re-called the PCR reads through MiXCR, storing one row per CDR3 protein. The sample records about a million distinct CDR3 sequences, less than 30% being singletons. The germline CDR1 and CDR2 sequences are LGHDT and YNNKEL (reference sequence). The V and J ends lost 0 bases and 5 bases respectively, with 4 bases between them. The CDR3 has 12 amino acids.

Sequences were derived from PBMCs, mostly from graft donor cells, sampled 360 days after TCRalphabeta/CD19-depleted stem cell transplant. The receptor comes from a boy in the first two years of life who had a stem cell transplant for SCID, so the T cells may come from the graft donor. The chain carries TRBV3-1 and TRBJ2-5; D gene ambiguous. The CDR3 DNA reads TGTGCCAGCAGCCAAGATTATGAGACCCAGTACTTC. Amino acid sequence: CASSQDYETQYF.